This TCR beta chain stems from a study of cytomegalovirus exposure and HLA in healthy donors. Findings and caveats of the study: CMV serostatus was the sole immune exposure information available. The authors later found most CMV-associated TCR beta chains appeared HLA-restricted.

As concerns this clone: Its target is unknown.

In the PCR, 60 Vbeta and 13 Jbeta primers were used. Clones were sequenced by immunoSEQ multiplex PCR, and TCRdb holds only the in-frame ones, with some missing. The sample has 130,000 to 150,000 clones; roughly 75% are singletons. CDR3 length: 13 residues. Between the trimmed V and J ends, which lost 4 bases and 9 bases, there was a span of 16 bases. The germline V gene has CDR1 MNHEY and CDR2 SMNVEV (reference sequence). Healthy bone marrow donors supplied every sample. This sequence joins TRBV27 and TRBJ2-7; D is possibly TRBD2 (5 bases). This TCR was recovered from a female donor in good health and CMV-seronegative. The sample taken for sequencing was PBMCs. As DNA, the CDR3 is TGTGCCAGCAGTTCCCGGGGAGAGCTTCCGCAGTACTTC. Translation: CASSSRGELPQYF.